This TCR beta chain was documented in a study of CD8+ T cells in alopecia areata. In the study overall: Twice a day, 5 to 10 mg of oral tofacitinib was administered to treated patients.

Extraction and reverse transcription of RNA yielded cDNA as the sequencing template. Assay used: immunoSEQ multiplex PCR; TCRdb lists only in-frame clones, some missing. The table includes about 210,000 clones, around 66% detected once. The CDR3 runs 14 residues. CDR1 and CDR2 from the germline V gene are MNHEY and SMNVEV (reference sequence). V was cut by 7 bases and J by 5 bases, with 14 bases left in between. This clone appeared a few times. This sample's treatment: oral pan-JAK inhibitor, 5-10 mg twice daily. Sequences were derived from CD4+ T cells sorted from blood, sampled around week 42, from a patient treated with tofacitinib. The origin of this receptor is a human donor with alopecia areata. The rearrangement links TRBV27 to TRBJ2-2, with D possibly matching TRBD2 (6 bases). The CDR3 sequence: CASTLRGLTGELFF. The CDR3 DNA sequence: TGTGCCAGCACCCTGCGGGGTCTGACCGGGGAGCTGTTTTTT.